The T cell receptor beta chain under discussion was sequenced for a study of T cells in Graves' hyperthyroidism and ophthalmopathy. Patients counted as stable if ophthalmopathy did not develop within 18 months. Amplified TCR beta CDR3 regions came from RNA transcripts. The HTBI primer set drove a first-round RT-PCR of the TCR CDR3. Via MiXCR, TCRdb re-called the multiplex PCR reads, giving one row per CDR3 protein. The table includes fewer than 750,000 distinct CDR3 sequences, around 42% detected once. This clonotype was recorded at least ten times. V gave up 5 bases and J gave up 5 bases, with 15 bases separating them. Germline CDR1 LNHDA, CDR2 SQIVND (reference sequence). There are 14 residues in the CDR3.

Sequencing input: peripheral blood or thyroid tissue (not recorded which). V and J are TRBV19 and TRBJ1-1; no clear D. This clonotype originated in a woman in her late teens or twenties with Graves' hyperthyroidism. The CDR3 loop reads CASSQAGFMTEAFF. In DNA form, the CDR3 reads TGTGCCAGTAGTCAAGCTGGGTTCATGACTGAAGCTTTCTTT.